The sequence of this T cell receptor (beta chain) was determined in a study of T cell responses to AZD1222 COVID-19 vaccine. Notes on the study in general: Two doses of AZD1222 preceded a rise in Spike-specific TCR breadth and depth.

This clone came up a few times. Its antigen is currently unknown. The protocol was immunoSEQ multiplex PCR, while the TCRdb copy is restricted to in-frame clones and leaves out a portion. The data hold under 150,000 clones, with 85% to 95% observed a single time. Trimming shortened V by 5 bases and J by 8 bases, and 18 bases separated the two germline ends. Germline assignment: CDR1 PRHDT and CDR2 FYEKMQ (reference sequence). The CDR3 covers 14 residues. The receptor's source is an adult in good health. The specimen comprised peripheral blood, sampled on day 0 of AZD1222 vaccination. This chain uses TRBV13 with TRBJ1-2, with a tentative D call TRBD1 (5 bases). CDR3 sequence: CASSVRRDGKGYTF. In DNA form, the CDR3 reads TGTGCCAGCAGCGTCCGCCGGGACGGCAAGGGCTACACCTTC. Based on the CDR3 plus reference TRBV13 and TRBJ1-2, the full variable domain is AAGVIQSPRHLIKEKRETATLKCYPIPRHDTVYWYQQGPGQDPQFLISFYEKMQSDKGSIPDRFSAQQFSDYHSELNMSSLELGDSALYFCASSVRRDGKGYTFGSGTRLTVV.